This T cell receptor beta chain was documented in a study of shared clonotypes between healthy human individuals. The wider study: There were three CD4 naive, three CD4 memory, two CD8 naive and one CD8 memory plates per donor.

Recent vaccinations or acute infections were absent in the healthy HIV-negative adult donors. Trimming removed 3 bases at V and 5 bases at J, with 14 bases between. This CDR3 spans 14 amino acids. From germline, CDR1 is SGHRS and CDR2 YFSETQ. Assay used: immunoSEQ multiplex PCR; TCRdb lists only in-frame clones, some missing. The table lists 2 million to 3 million clones, approximately 93% of them singletons. The chain employs TRBV5-1 and TRBJ2-5; possible D gene TRBD2, 5 bases. The sequenced sample was naive CD4+ T cells from PBMCs. Subset specified: CD45RA+ positively selected. The TCR was taken from a man between 18 and 35 years old in good health. Some clones in this sample may be carry-over from other donors' samples. The DNA of the CDR3 is TGCGCCAGCAGCTCGATTCCGACGGGGGAGACCCAGTACTTC. Amino acids: CASSSIPTGETQYF.